Sequencing of this TCR beta chain was carried out in a study of blood T cell repertoires in COVID-19. The CDR3 runs 15 residues. Germline CDR1 is SGHNT and CDR2 is YENEEA. Trimming shortened V by 5 bases and J by 2 bases, and 14 bases separated the two germline ends. The authors' processing: Reference gene primers were amplified, and this amplification served to estimate nucleated cell counts. The table came from immunoSEQ multiplex PCR; TCRdb's copy has only in-frame clones and leaves some out. Clone size and the V and J calls come from that table; the DNA yielded D and trimming. The data contain 15,000 or so clones, roughly 80% of them singletons.

The sequence was obtained from a woman between 55 and 75 years old with acute or convalescent COVID-19. Sequenced input: peripheral blood. V and J are TRBV11-3 and TRBJ2-3; TRBD1 might be the D (5 bases). CDR3 nucleotides: TGTGCCAGCAGCATCTGGACACCCGACACAGATACGCAGTATTTT. Protein: CASSIWTPDTDTQYF.